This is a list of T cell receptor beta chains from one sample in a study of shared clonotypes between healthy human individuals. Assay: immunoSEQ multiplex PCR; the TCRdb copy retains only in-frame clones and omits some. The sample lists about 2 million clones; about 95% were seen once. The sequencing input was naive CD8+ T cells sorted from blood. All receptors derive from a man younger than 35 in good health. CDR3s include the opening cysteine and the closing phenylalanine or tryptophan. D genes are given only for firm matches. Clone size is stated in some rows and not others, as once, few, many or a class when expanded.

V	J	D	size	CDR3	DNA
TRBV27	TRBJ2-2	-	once	CASSLSGVELFF	TGTGCCAGCAGTTTATCCGGGGTTGAGCTGTTTTTT
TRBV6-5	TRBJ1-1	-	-	CASSYSGGAEAFF	TGTGCCAGCAGTTACTCTGGGGGGGCTGAAGCTTTCTTT
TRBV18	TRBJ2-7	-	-	CASSLQGAGLGSYEQYF	TGTGCCAGCTCATTACAGGGAGCTGGCTTGGGGTCCTACGAGCAGTACTTC
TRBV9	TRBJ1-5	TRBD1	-	CASSVDPGTGYNQPQHF	TGTGCCAGCAGCGTAGACCCCGGGACAGGTTACAATCAGCCCCAGCATTTT
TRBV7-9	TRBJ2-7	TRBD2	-	CASSPSGGSGEYF	TGTGCCAGCAGCCCCTCCGGGGGGTCCGGAGAGTACTTC
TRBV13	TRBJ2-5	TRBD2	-	CASSLVAGDGIETQYF	TGTGCCAGCAGCTTAGTAGCGGGAGATGGGATCGAGACCCAGTACTTC
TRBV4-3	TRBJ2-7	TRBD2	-	CASSQILAVSYEQYF	TGCGCCAGCAGCCAAATACTAGCGGTATCCTACGAGCAGTACTTC
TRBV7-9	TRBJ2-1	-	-	CASAPSVERSYNEQFF	TGTGCCAGCGCCCCCTCGGTCGAGCGGAGTTACAATGAGCAGTTCTTC
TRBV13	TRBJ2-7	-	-	CASSTSEKASYEQYF	TGTGCCAGCAGCACCTCAGAGAAAGCCTCCTACGAGCAGTACTTC
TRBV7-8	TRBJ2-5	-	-	CASSFVASRRGETQYF	TGTGCCAGCAGCTTCGTGGCTAGTCGAAGGGGAGAGACCCAGTACTTC
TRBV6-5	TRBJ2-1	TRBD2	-	CASKGQRESDNEQFF	TGTGCCAGCAAGGGTCAGCGGGAGAGCGACAATGAGCAGTTCTTC
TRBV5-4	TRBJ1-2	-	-	CASSSGTDELSYGYTF	TGTGCCAGCAGCTCCGGGACGGATGAGTTAAGCTATGGCTACACCTTC
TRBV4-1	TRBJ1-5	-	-	CASSPDGLNQPQHF	TGCGCCAGCAGCCCGGACGGTCTTAATCAGCCCCAGCATTTT
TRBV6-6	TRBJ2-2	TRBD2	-	CASSYTSANTGELFF	TGTGCCAGCAGTTACACTAGCGCGAACACCGGGGAGCTGTTTTTT
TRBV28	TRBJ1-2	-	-	CASRRDLTYGYTF	TGTGCCAGCAGACGGGACTTAACCTATGGCTACACCTTC
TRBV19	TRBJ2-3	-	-	CASTASSTDTQYF	TGTGCCAGTACAGCCAGTAGCACAGATACGCAGTATTTT
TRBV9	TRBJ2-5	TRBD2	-	CASSTDGTSQETQYF	TGTGCCAGCAGCACCGATGGGACTAGTCAAGAGACCCAGTACTTC
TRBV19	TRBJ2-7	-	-	CASSGLYEQYF	TGTGCCAGTAGTGGTCTTTACGAGCAGTACTTC
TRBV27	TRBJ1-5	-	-	CASSIGMGNQPQHF	TGTGCCAGCAGTATAGGTATGGGCAATCAGCCCCAGCATTTT
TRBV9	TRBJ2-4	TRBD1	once	CASSGNGQGGIQYF	TGTGCCAGCAGCGGAAACGGACAGGGAGGCATTCAGTACTTC
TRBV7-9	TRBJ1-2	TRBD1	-	CASSLTGQGADYGYTF	TGTGCCAGCAGCTTAACGGGACAGGGGGCAGATTATGGCTACACCTTC
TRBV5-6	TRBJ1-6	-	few	CASSFWGSPLHF	TGTGCCAGCAGCTTCTGGGGTTCACCCCTCCACTTT
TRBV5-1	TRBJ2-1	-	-	CASSLSRGDEQFF	TGCGCCAGCAGCTTATCCAGAGGCGATGAGCAGTTCTTC
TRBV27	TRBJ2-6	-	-	CASGSGANVLTF	TGTGCCAGCGGCTCTGGGGCCAACGTCCTGACTTTC
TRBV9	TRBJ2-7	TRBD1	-	CASSPGGYEQYF	TGTGCCAGCAGCCCAGGGGGTTACGAGCAGTACTTC
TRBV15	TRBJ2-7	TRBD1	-	CATSREGQGLNSYEQYF	TGTGCCACCAGCAGAGAGGGACAGGGGCTTAACTCCTACGAGCAGTACTTC